The 6 T cell receptor beta chains listed next were all sequenced from one sample in a study of sequential checkpoint blockade in melanoma. Sample treatment: randomized to nivolumab then ipilimumab (arm A) or the reverse (arm B). Assay: immunoSEQ multiplex PCR; the TCRdb copy retains only in-frame clones and omits some. Of 1,500 or so clones listed, about a fifth are singletons. The input for sequencing was tumor tissue (inferred from file names), taken from a patient given nivolumab and ipilimumab in sequence. The receptor source for this set is a human donor with melanoma.

This clone has only a few counts. This chain joins TRBV6-8 and TRBJ1-2, with unresolved D. CDR1 is MNHGY and CDR2 is SAAAGT in the germline V gene. V shed 8 bases and J shed 4 bases, with 20 bases lying between them. This CDR3 is built from 15 residues. The CDR3 DNA reads as TGTGCCAGCGAGGCCCAGCAAAGTTTGGCCTATGGCTACACCTTC. Its protein product is CASEAQQSLAYGYTF.

As to this clone: The DNA is left out, because the CDR3 cannot be placed on it with certainty; the CDR3 is given as TCRdb lists it. The chain joins TRBV19 to TRBJ2-2; the table calls TRBD2, which could not be checked here. The germline CDR1 and CDR2 sequences are LNHDA and SQIVND (reference sequence). Including both end residues, the CDR3 is 16 amino acids long. This chain's CDR3 is CASTSGLGSYTGELFF.

The sample holds a few counts of this clone. This chain links TRBV30 with TRBJ1-2, with a weak D call TRBD1 (6 bases). Trimming shortened V by 4 bases and J by 6 bases, and 21 bases separated the two germline ends. Germline V CDR1 and CDR2: GTSNPN, SVGIG (reference sequence). CDR3 length: 15 amino acids. In DNA, the CDR3 is TGTGCCTGGACCCCCGTGGGCAGGGGATTCGATGGCTACACCTTC. It codes for CAWTPVGRGFDGYTF. The full variable domain, with the rest looked up from reference TRBV30 and TRBJ1-2, is SQTIHQWPATLVQPVGSPLSLECTVEGTSNPNLYWYRQAAGRGLQLLFYSVGIGQISSEVPQNLSASRPQDRQFILSSKKLLLSDSGFYLCAWTPVGRGFDGYTFGSGTRLTVV.

This clone turned up a few times. This chain joins TRBV9 and TRBJ2-5, with D hard to call. In germline, CDR1 is SGDLS, CDR2 YYNGEE. The V end was cut by 5 bases, the J end by 7 bases, with 15 bases between. The CDR3 consists of 13 residues. The CDR3 DNA reads TGTGCCAGCAGTGAAAGGCTAGAGGTGACCCAGTACTTC. It encodes CASSERLEVTQYF.

In its sample, this clone ranks as medium-sized. The chain employs TRBV11-3 and TRBJ2-6; 11 positions agree with TRBD2. This CDR3 comprises 17 residues. V shed 5 bases and J 3 bases; nucleotides not matched to a gene: 6. Germline V gene sequence: CDR1 SGHNT, CDR2 YENEEA. The CDR3 loop is CASSQATSGSGANVLTF. CDR3 DNA sequence: TGTGCCAGCAGCCAAGCAACTAGCGGGAGTGGGGCCAACGTCCTGACTTTC.

This clone appeared a few times. V is TRBV19 and J is TRBJ1-3; weak D call: TRBD1 (5 bases). Germline V gene lookup returns CDR1 LNHDA and CDR2 SQIVND (reference sequence). Trimming cost V 7 bases and J 4 bases, with 17 bases left between them. The CDR3 runs to 15 residues. CDR3 protein: CASTPGSGIGNTIYF. CDR3 DNA: TGTGCCAGTACCCCAGGGTCGGGTATCGGAAACACCATATATTTT.